This TCR beta chain was captured by sequencing in a study of human T cells and chemical hapten exposure (TCRdb year 2021). Concerning the study at large: For sensitization, 2% DPC in acetone was applied to a roughly 2 cm by roughly 2 cm area of upper inner arm skin. Weekly therapeutic DPC doses were additionally applied to the scalp of patients throughout the roughly 25-week study period. Most of the patients in the cohort were female, and the cohort covered alopecia areata with under or over 50% scalp involvement, alopecia totalis and alopecia universalis. Libraries were pooled for sequencing, and variation in per-sample TCR yields was attributed mainly to small differences in library volumes within the pool. This study followed changes in the peripheral blood TCR repertoire in vivo during primary and secondary sensitization of alopecia patients to the hapten diphenylcyclopropenone (DPC). Blood was sampled from patients pre-sensitization (week 0) and at 2, 6 and about 24 weeks after DPC sensitization. Patch testing on the upper back used Finn chambers containing 0.01% DPC, with scoring done after 6 days according to International Contact Dermatitis Research Group standards. Approximately 28 alopecia patients gave blood for TCR sequencing at one to four time points (pre-sensitization, 2, 6 and 24 weeks).

The method was RACE. The data were produced on a NextSeq 500. During library preparation, unique molecular identifiers were attached to individual cDNA molecules so that TCRs could be counted quantitatively and reproducibly. Each blood RNA sample was used to sequence both TCR alpha and TCR beta chains. Concerning the study's data processing: The median number of TCRs per sample was 95,638, ranging from roughly 20,000 to 690,600. The Decombinator software suite was used to annotate the V, J and CDR3 of the TCR reads. Every sample was subsampled to the same number of TCRs (28,000) for the PS versus PT1 abundance plots. TCRs were defined as expanded if absent before sensitization and observed at least eight times at the 2-week time point. In TCRdb, the public reads were trimmed at Q25 with fastp and aligned with MiXCR, with productive beta chains retained. Each entry merges the rows of one CDR3 protein and shows their most common DNA and genes. None of the V and J calls come from the authors' own analysis; TCRdb made them. The sample contains approximately 90,000 distinct CDR3 sequences, around 10% of them found a single time. The ten largest clones add up to under 2.5% of the sample.

This clonotype appeared a few times. What this receptor recognizes is not known. One base away there is no much larger clone; base qualities are not given. The sample's time point label is to be understood as: patch test 2, 6 weeks after DPC sensitization. Taken with the paper, the label for treatment or condition translates to: therapeutic diphenylcyclopropenone sensitization with weekly scalp DPC. At each patch-test visit, blood was drawn before the patch test was applied. Eligible patients were aged 18 to 70, diagnosed with alopecia, deemed suitable for DPC therapy, and excluded if pregnant. Total RNA was extracted from unfractionated whole blood that had been collected in Tempus Blood RNA tubes. Results the study describes overall, beyond this receptor: A positive correlation was found between the number of PT1 expanded TCRs and patch test score, with significance reached at thresholds 8, 16 and 32 but not 4. Expanded TCRs formed significantly more large CDR3 similarity clusters than pre-sensitization or healthy control sets, consistent with antigen-driven responses. Repeated subsampling changed both the strength of the expansion versus patch-test correlation and the threshold at which the correlation became significant. The number of TCRs above 1 in 1000 frequency did not change with DPC sensitization; there was no evidence of global repertoire structure alterations. All patients had alopecia, a presumed autoimmune disease, so their immune response might differ from that of healthy individuals.

The sequenced sample was whole blood, obtained in connection with sensitization to the hapten diphenylcyclopropenone (DPC). This receptor was identified in a middle-aged man with alopecia areata. Some clones in this sample may be carry-over from other donors' samples.

The CDR3 amino acid sequence is: CASSPRGKVDEQFF. The DNA sequence reads TGTGCCAGCAGCCCCCGTGGGAAAGTGGATGAGCAGTTCTTC. Rearrangement joined TRBV9 to TRBJ2-1, with no confidently assigned D gene. V drops 4 bases and J drops 8 bases, leaving 16 bases in between. Reading the germline V gene gives CDR1 SGDLS and CDR2 YYNGEE. From the cysteine through the phenylalanine, the CDR3 covers 14 amino acids. CDR3 DNA only is kept here, 42 bases in frame from base 1.